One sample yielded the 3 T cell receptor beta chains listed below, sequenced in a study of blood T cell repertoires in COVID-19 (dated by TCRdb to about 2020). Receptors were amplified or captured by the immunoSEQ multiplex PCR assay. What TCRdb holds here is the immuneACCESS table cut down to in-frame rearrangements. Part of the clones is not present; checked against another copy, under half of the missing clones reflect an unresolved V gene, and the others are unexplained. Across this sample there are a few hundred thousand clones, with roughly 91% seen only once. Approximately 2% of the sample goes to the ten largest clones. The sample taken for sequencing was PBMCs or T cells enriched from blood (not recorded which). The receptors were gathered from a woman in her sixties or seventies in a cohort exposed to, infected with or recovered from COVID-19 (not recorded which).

The CDR3 nucleotides read TGTGCCAGCAGCCACGGTTCGACAGCTATCTCCTACGAGCAGTACTTC. Its protein is CASSHGSTAISYEQYF. The genes are TRBV9 and TRBJ2-7; D may be TRBD1 (5 bases). V was clipped by 4 bases and J by 0 bases, with 17 bases between them. Germline loops: CDR1 SGDLS, CDR2 YYNGEE. The CDR3 has 16 residues.

DNA for the CDR3: TGTGCCAGCAGTCCAACAGGGACCTACAATGAGCAGTTCTTC. Its protein product is CASSPTGTYNEQFF. The chain recombines TRBV7-3 with TRBJ2-1; a possible D gene is TRBD1 (6 bases). Trimming took off 6 bases at V and 2 bases at J, with 11 bases between the two ends. This CDR3 has 14 residues. The germline CDR1 and CDR2 sequences are SGHTA and FQGTGA.

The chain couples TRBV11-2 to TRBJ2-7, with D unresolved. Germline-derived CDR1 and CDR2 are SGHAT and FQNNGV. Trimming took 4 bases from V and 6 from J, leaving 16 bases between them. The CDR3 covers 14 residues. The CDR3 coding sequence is TGTGCCAGCAGCTCACTATCGGCCTTTTTCGAGCAGTACTTC. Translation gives CASSSLSAFFEQYF. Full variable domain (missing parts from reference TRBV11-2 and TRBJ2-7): EAGVAQSPRYKIIEKRQSVAFWCNPISGHATLYWYQQILGQGPKLLIQFQNNGVVDDSQLPKDRFSAERLKGVDSTLKIQPAKLEDSAVYLCASSSLSAFFEQYFGPGTRLTVT.